What follows describes a single T cell receptor (beta chain). Its antigen is unknown. The method was immunoSEQ multiplex PCR; TCRdb's version includes in-frame clones alone and lacks a portion of them. The table includes roughly 10,000 clones, around 95% detected once. This record comes from a study of regulatory and conventional T cells in RAG deficiency. About the study: Hypomorphic RAG mutations in CID or atypical SCID frequently accompany autoimmunity. Findings and caveats of the study: Sorted Omenn CD25-high CD127-low cells may not be bona fide Tregs. Omenn patients showed >75% Treg-Tconv overlap and shorter CDR3 lengths. Control T-cell subsets had markedly higher Shannon entropy and lower Simpson indices than RAG-deficient patients.

Genomic DNA came from blood conventional CD4+ T cells gated CD25-low CD127-high. Germline V gene lookup returns CDR1 SGHTA and CDR2 FQGNSA. CDR3 length equals 15 residues. The V segment lost 5 bases and the J segment 7 bases; nucleotides outside the gene matches: 8. The sequence was obtained from a human donor with RAG deficiency presenting as severe combined immunodeficiency. Sequenced: CD4+ effector T cells sorted from blood. This rearrangement joins TRBV7-2 to TRBJ2-5, with 12 bases identical to TRBD2. The CDR3 loop is CASSPRLAGVTTQYF. CDR3 DNA sequence: TGTGCCAGCAGCCCCAGACTAGCGGGAGTGACGACCCAGTACTTC.